The sample holds one count of the clone carrying this T cell receptor (beta chain). Its antigen is unknown. The record originates from a study of PD-1 blockade in mismatch repair-deficient tumors. Clones were read by immunoSEQ multiplex PCR, and TCRdb kept only the in-frame ones, dropping some. The table has about 79,000 clones, 65% to 85% seen once. This CDR3 is 11 amino acids long. Per the germline V gene, CDR1 is MNHEY and CDR2 is SVGAGI. Trimming shortened V by 7 bases and J by 1 base, and 3 bases separated the two germline ends. Study conclusions and caveats: Tumor-resident clones, often absent from pretreatment blood, expanded after pembrolizumab and then contracted.

This receptor was identified in an adult with mismatch repair-deficient cancer. Here the sequenced sample was peripheral blood, taken 44 weeks after starting pembrolizumab. This sequence joins TRBV6-5 and TRBJ2-3, with D unclear. The CDR3, as DNA: TGTGCCAGCACCGGCACAGATACGCAGTATTTT. It yields the protein CASTGTDTQYF.